These 29 T cell receptor beta chains were all obtained from the same sample, sequenced in a study of T cell repertoires in cytomegalovirus infection. TCRdb itself ran the reads through MiXCR, one entry per CDR3 protein. Of about 190,000 distinct CDR3 sequences listed, over 25% are singletons. Sample: PBMCs. These receptors came from a human donor in good health (CMV status not recorded). Some clones in this sample may be carry-over from other donors' samples.

This clonotype was seen a few times. This sequence joins TRBV4-1 and TRBJ1-2; D uncertain. The CDR3 consists of 15 residues. The germline V gene has CDR1 MGHRA and CDR2 YSYEKL. V was trimmed by 0 bases and J by 8 bases, leaving 16 bases between them. The chain's CDR3 is CASSQEGRRLGGYTF. The CDR3 DNA sequence: TGCGCCAGCAGCCAAGAAGGGCGGCGACTTGGCGGCTACACCTTC.

A few counts support this clonotype. The J gene is TRBJ1-1, the V gene TRBV12-3 or TRBV12-4; perhaps TRBD1 as D (5 bases). This CDR3 is 16 amino acids long. The V and J ends lost 4 bases and 0 bases respectively, with 15 bases between them. The chain's CDR3 is CASSSHRGGMNTEAFF. CDR3 nucleotides: TGTGCCAGCAGTTCCCATCGGGGGGGAATGAACACTGAAGCTTTCTTT.

This clonotype was detected a few times. The chain couples TRBV20-1 to TRBJ2-3; 8 positions match TRBD2. CDR1 DFQATT and CDR2 SNEGSKA come from the germline V gene (reference sequence). This CDR3 has 14 amino acids. With V trimmed by 6 bases and J by 2 bases, 7 bases remained unmatched. For the CDR3, the DNA is TGCAGTGCCGAGCTTAGCGGGAACACAGATACGCAGTATTTT. Residues: CSAELSGNTDTQYF.

The CDR3 DNA is TGTGCCAGCACCAGGGTAGCGGGCGACAATGAGCAGTTCTTC. This encodes CASTRVAGDNEQFF. This chain joins TRBV6-4 and TRBJ2-1; TRBD2 matches at 7 bases. CDR1 is MRHNA and CDR2 is SNTAGT in the germline V gene. There are 14 residues in the CDR3. Trimming removed 7 bases from V and 5 bases from J; junction bases left unmatched: 8.

This clonotype was seen more than once but under ten times. The V gene is TRBV25-1, the J gene TRBJ2-1, with 8 nucleotides matching TRBD2. Trimming removed 1 base from V and 3 bases from J; junction bases left unmatched: 5. Germline CDR1 reads MGHDK; CDR2 reads SYGVNS. This CDR3 region has 16 residues. CDR3 sequence: CASSEWSGGVYNEQFF. The CDR3 DNA follows: TGTGCCAGCAGTGAATGGAGCGGGGGAGTCTACAATGAGCAGTTCTTC.

As for this clonotype: The CDR3 does not end in the conserved phenylalanine or tryptophan, so this is likely a read error. The CDR3 DNA is TGTGCCAGCAGCTCAGGACCAGGGGGCTATGGCTACACCATC. It codes for CASSSGPGGYGYTI. This sequence joins TRBV11-2 and TRBJ1-2, with TRBD1 matching 7 bases. With 4 bases clipped from V and 4 bases from J, the junction kept 6 bases outside the gene matches. The CDR3 contains 14 residues. Germline V lookup: CDR1 SGHAT, CDR2 FQNNGV.

The CDR3 spells CASSPQGRGSNQPQHF. The DNA of the CDR3 is TGTGCCAGCAGCCCACAAGGGAGGGGTAGCAATCAGCCCCAGCATTTT. The chain carries TRBV7-9 and TRBJ1-5, with D tentatively TRBD1 (5 bases). From germline, CDR1 is SEHNR and CDR2 FQNEAQ (reference sequence). The CDR3 is 16 residues long. V lost 5 bases to trimming and J lost 0 bases, with 14 bases between them. Using reference TRBV7-9 and TRBJ1-5 for the parts outside the CDR3, the full variable domain is DTGVSQNPRHKITKRGQNVTFRCDPISEHNRLYWYRQTLGQGPEFLTYFQNEAQLEKSRLLSDRFSAERPKGSFSTLEIQRTEQGDSAMYLCASSPQGRGSNQPQHFGDGTRLSIL.

Many counts were recorded for this clonotype. The chain carries TRBV7-2 and TRBJ2-5; 10 bases match TRBD2. Germline-derived CDR1 and CDR2 are SGHTA and FQGNSA. The CDR3 is made up of 16 amino acids. Losses at the gene ends were 5 bases for V and 2 bases for J; bases not matched to a gene: 8. DNA for the CDR3: TGTGCCAGCAGCCTGTTACCGGGACTAGCGCAAGAGACCCAGTACTTC. Protein: CASSLLPGLAQETQYF.

This clonotype was seen once. The rearrangement uses TRBV5-6 and TRBJ1-1; 11 nucleotides match TRBD1. The germline CDR1 and CDR2 sequences are SGHDT and YYEEEE. CDR3 length: 16 amino acids. The V segment lost 4 bases and the J segment 1 base; nucleotides outside the gene matches: 6. The DNA for the CDR3 is TGTGCCAGCAGCCAACGGGACAGGGGGTCGAACACTGAAGCTTTCTTT. As protein: CASSQRDRGSNTEAFF. The full variable domain, in which reference TRBV5-6 and TRBJ1-1 provide the parts outside the CDR3, is DAGVTQSPTHLIKTRGQQVTLRCSPKSGHDTVSWYQQALGQGPQFIFQYYEEEERQRGNFPDRFSGHQFPNYSSELNVNALLLGDSALYLCASSQRDRGSNTEAFFGQGTRLTVV.

This clonotype came up a few times. This chain connects TRBV4-1 to TRBJ1-1; 7 positions agree with TRBD1. The V gene end was trimmed by 1 base and the J gene end by 3 bases; junction bases not matched to a gene: 14. The CDR3 loop spans 18 amino acids. Germline V gene data show CDR1 as MGHRA and CDR2 as YSYEKL. CDR3 protein: CASSQGQGLSGEHTEAFF. DNA for the CDR3: TGCGCCAGCAGCCAAGGACAGGGCCTTTCTGGAGAGCACACTGAAGCTTTCTTT.

The sample holds a few counts of this clonotype. The chain uses TRBV7-2 and TRBJ2-1; D is perhaps TRBD2 (6 bases). CDR3 size: 15 residues. Trimming cost V 5 bases and J 4 bases, with 15 bases left between them. In germline, CDR1 is SGHTA, CDR2 FQGNSA. CDR3 amino acids: CASSPNSGTYNEQFF. The CDR3 bases are TGTGCCAGCAGCCCTAACTCCGGGACTTACAATGAGCAGTTCTTC. The full variable domain, with the rest looked up from reference TRBV7-2 and TRBJ2-1, is GAGVSQSPSNKVTEKGKDVELRCDPISGHTALYWYRQSLGQGLEFLIYFQGNSAPDKSGLPSDRFSAERTGGSVSTLTIQRTQQEDSAVYLCASSPNSGTYNEQFFGPGTRLTVL.

This chain links TRBV20-1 with TRBJ1-1; D is unresolved. This CDR3 has 15 residues. Germline assignment: CDR1 DFQATT and CDR2 SNEGSKA (reference sequence). V lost 1 base and J lost 5, with 17 bases in between. Here the CDR3 DNA reads TGCAGTGCTAGAGGTGCCGAGGTCAGAAGGACTGAAGCTTTCTTT. It specifies CSARGAEVRRTEAFF.

The rearrangement uses TRBV6-4 and TRBJ2-5; maybe TRBD1 (6 bases). The CDR3 extends over 14 amino acids. Germline-derived CDR1 and CDR2 are MRHNA and SNTAGT. The CDR3 is CPPEGDTRRETQYF. The CDR3 region has the DNA TGTCCTCCGGAAGGGGACACGAGGAGAGAGACCCAGTACTTC.

This clonotype has just a few counts. The chain carries TRBV2 and TRBJ2-7; D remains ambiguous. Germline-derived CDR1 and CDR2 are SNHLY and FYNNEI. The CDR3 consists of 15 residues. The V and J ends lost 1 base and 6 bases respectively, with 16 bases between them. CDR3 amino acids: CASSEEAENPVEQYF. CDR3 bases: TGTGCCAGCAGTGAAGAGGCAGAGAATCCCGTCGAGCAGTACTTC.

This clonotype was observed a single time. The chain uses TRBV5-1 and TRBJ2-7; 7 positions agree with TRBD2. The CDR3 contains 13 residues. Germline V gene lookup returns CDR1 SGHRS and CDR2 YFSETQ. V lost 4 bases and J lost 2; bases outside the gene matches: 3. The chain's CDR3 is CASSRGDTYEQYF. In DNA form, the CDR3 reads TGCGCCAGCAGCCGGGGGGATACCTACGAGCAGTACTTC.

This clonotype was recorded a few times. V and J are TRBV5-1 and TRBJ2-1; D is ambiguous. Looked up from germline, CDR1 is SGHRS and CDR2 is YFSETQ. V gave up 0 bases and J gave up 16 bases, with 20 bases separating them. The CDR3 extends over 14 amino acids. The CDR3: CASSLDVSRTGLFF. The CDR3, as DNA: TGCGCCAGCAGCTTGGATGTCTCAAGGACCGGCCTTTTCTTC. Combining the CDR3 with reference TRBV5-1 and TRBJ2-1 gives the whole variable domain KAGVTQTPRYLIKTRGQQVTLSCSPISGHRSVSWYQQTPGQGLQFLFEYFSETQRNKGNFPGRFSGRQFSNSRSEMNVSTLELGDSALYLCASSLDVSRTGLFFGPGTRLTVL.

The chain combines TRBV6-2 or TRBV6-3 with TRBJ2-1, with 9 bases fitting TRBD2. Germline trimming cut 8 bases from V and 10 bases from J; bases unmatched to any gene: 12. Germline CDR1 and CDR2: MNHEY and SVGEGT. This CDR3 has 14 amino acids. The CDR3 is CASVEASGEEEQFF. DNA of the CDR3: TGTGCCAGCGTTGAGGCTAGCGGGGAAGAGGAGCAGTTCTTC.

This clonotype was seen a handful of times. The genes are TRBV11-2 and TRBJ2-3; D may be TRBD1 (5 bases). Germline-derived CDR1 and CDR2 are SGHAT and FQNNGV. This CDR3 spans 15 amino acids. Trimming took 4 bases from V and 0 from J, leaving 11 bases between them. DNA for the CDR3: TGTGCCAGCAGCTGGGTGGGGCAGAGCACAGATACGCAGTATTTT. Translated, it gives CASSWVGQSTDTQYF.

The rearrangement links TRBV27 to TRBJ2-1; perhaps TRBD1 as D (5 bases). V lost 4 bases to trimming and J lost 0 bases, with 13 bases between them. The CDR3 has 16 amino acids. The germline V gene encodes CDR1 MNHEY and CDR2 SMNVEV (reference sequence). CDR3 bases: TGTGCCAGCAGTTCCAGGGCCTCGAGCTCCTACAATGAGCAGTTCTTC. As protein: CASSSRASSSYNEQFF.

This clonotype has just a few counts. The chain joins TRBV7-8 to TRBJ2-1; 9 bases fit TRBD1. Germline V gene data show CDR1 as SGHVS and CDR2 as FQNEAQ. Trimming at V came to 3 bases and at J to 3 bases, leaving 3 bases not matched to a gene. The CDR3 totals 15 residues. The CDR3 region is CASSLDRGNYNEQFF. The CDR3 DNA reads TGTGCCAGCAGCTTGGACAGGGGCAACTACAATGAGCAGTTCTTC. Drawing the rest from reference TRBV7-8 and TRBJ2-1, the complete variable domain is GAGVSQSPRYKVAKRGQDVALRCDPISGHVSLFWYQQALGQGPEFLTYFQNEAQLDKSGLPSDRFFAERPEGSVSTLKIQRTQQEDSAVYLCASSLDRGNYNEQFFGPGTRLTVL.

The CDR3 loop is CASSTGEDSGANVLTF. CDR3 bases: TGTGCCAGCAGTACCGGGGAGGACTCTGGGGCCAACGTCCTGACTTTC. The chain uses TRBV6-5 and TRBJ2-6, with D tentatively TRBD2 (6 bases). The V gene lost 5 bases and the J gene lost 0 bases, with 11 bases spanning the gap. The CDR3 covers 16 residues. The germline gives CDR1 MNHEY, CDR2 SVGAGI.

This chain joins TRBV6-1 and TRBJ2-3; possibly TRBD1 or TRBD2 for D (5 bases each). The V and J ends lost 4 bases and 2 bases respectively, with 13 bases between them. This CDR3 is 15 amino acids long. CDR1 and CDR2 (germline): MNHNS, SASEGT. The CDR3 coding sequence is TGTGCCAGCAGTGGGACCGGGACCTTCACAGATACGCAGTATTTT. This translates into CASSGTGTFTDTQYF.

The CDR3 coding sequence is TGCAGCGCCACCGGGACGGCGAACACTGAAGCTTTCTTT. This encodes CSATGTANTEAFF. V is TRBV29-1 and J is TRBJ1-1; perhaps TRBD1 as D (5 bases). This CDR3 has 13 amino acids. Looked up from germline, CDR1 is SQVTM and CDR2 is ANQGSEA. V shed 7 bases and J shed 1 base, with 13 bases lying between them.

The chain joins TRBV6-2 or TRBV6-3 to TRBJ1-5, with 9 nucleotides matching TRBD1. V shed 8 bases and J 4 bases; nucleotides not matched to a gene: 9. Germline lookup yields CDR1 MNHEY and CDR2 SVGEGT. CDR3 length: 15 residues. In DNA form, the CDR3 reads TGTGCCAGCTCACAGGGGGCCCCTTGGAATCAGCCCCAGCATTTT. Translated, it gives CASSQGAPWNQPQHF.

CDR3 sequence reads: CASSSTTDTEAFF. The CDR3, as DNA: TGTGCCAGCAGTTCCACGACAGACACTGAAGCTTTCTTT. The rearrangement uses TRBV12-3 or TRBV12-4 and TRBJ1-1; D is perhaps TRBD1 (5 bases). Trimming cost V 4 bases and J 3 bases, with 9 bases left between them. The CDR3 runs to 13 residues.

This clonotype was recorded a few times. V gene TRBV5-6 combines with J gene TRBJ2-7; the D call may be TRBD1 or TRBD2 (5 bases each). This CDR3 is 16 amino acids long. Germline assignment: CDR1 SGHDT and CDR2 YYEEEE. Trimming pared 4 bases from V and 2 bases from J, leaving 19 bases between. CDR3 in DNA: TGTGCCAGCAGCACTGAAGGGAGCAGGGTAACCTACGAGCAGTACTTC. Its protein product is CASSTEGSRVTYEQYF.

The chain recombines TRBV6-6 with TRBJ2-2; D is undetermined. Germline values: CDR1 MNHNY, CDR2 SVGAGI (reference sequence). Trimming pared 6 bases from V and 3 bases from J, leaving 14 bases between. CDR3 size: 15 residues. The CDR3 coding sequence is TGTGCCAGCAGCAGGAAAGGGCTGGACACCGGGGAGCTGTTTTTT. It translates to CASSRKGLDTGELFF.

This clonotype came up many times. This chain links TRBV6-2 or TRBV6-3 with TRBJ1-1; D gene unclear. Trimming removed 7 bases at V and 4 bases at J, with 16 bases between. The CDR3 spans 14 residues. CDR1 is MNHEY, CDR2 SVGEGT, per germline. The DNA for the CDR3 is TGTGCCAGCACTGCCGACGGAGAGGCCACTGAAGCTTTCTTT. This encodes CASTADGEATEAFF.

The V and J genes are TRBV27 and TRBJ2-7; a possible D gene is TRBD2 (6 bases). The length of the CDR3 is 14 residues. Germline V gene sequence: CDR1 MNHEY, CDR2 SMNVEV (reference sequence). Trimming cost V 3 bases and J 3 bases, with 12 bases left between them. CDR3 sequence (DNA): TGTGCCAGCAGTTTTTCGGAGGGTAGCTACGAGCAGTACTTC. Protein product: CASSFSEGSYEQYF.